These 16 T cell receptor beta chains share one sample of origin, sequenced in a study of T cells after yellow fever vaccination. TCRdb independently ran MiXCR on the 5' RACE reads; one entry per CDR3 protein. Here the sample spans about 400,000 distinct CDR3 sequences, approximately 5.7% being singletons. The source was PBMCs, collected 5 days after the yellow fever booster vaccination. Receptor source: a man aged 30 to 39 who received the YFV17D yellow fever vaccine.

This clonotype has only a few counts. The chain is built from TRBV28 and TRBJ2-1, with D possibly TRBD2 on 6 matching bases. Per the germline V gene, CDR1 is MDHEN and CDR2 is SYDVKM. V lost 1 base, J lost 3 bases, and 10 bases lay in between. The CDR3 contains 15 residues. The CDR3 loop reads CASSLSGEDYNEQFF. The CDR3 DNA reads TGTGCCAGCAGTTTATCGGGGGAGGACTACAATGAGCAGTTCTTC.

This clonotype was seen repeatedly, ten times or more. This chain joins TRBV29-1 and TRBJ1-6; D uncertain. The CDR3 spans 13 residues. V was pared by 4 bases and J by 5 bases, with 9 bases between. The V gene's germline CDR1 is SQVTM and CDR2 ANQGSEA. CDR3 bases: TGCAGCGTTGGCCCGGACCATAATTCACCCCTCCACTTT. This gives the protein CSVGPDHNSPLHF.

This clonotype occurred a few times. The genes are TRBV20-1 and TRBJ2-5; 7 nucleotides align to TRBD1. Germline loops: CDR1 DFQATT, CDR2 SNEGSKA (reference sequence). V gave up 3 bases and J gave up 5 bases; unmatched junction bases: 6. CDR3 size: 13 residues. The CDR3 DNA sequence: TGCAGTGCTAGGACAGGGAATGCCGAGACCCAGTACTTC. Amino acid sequence: CSARTGNAETQYF.

The chain combines TRBV24-1 with TRBJ2-1, with TRBD2 matching over 7 bases. Germline lookup yields CDR1 KGHDR and CDR2 SFDVKD. This CDR3 comprises 13 residues. Losses at the gene ends were 3 bases for V and 9 bases for J; bases not matched to a gene: 4. CDR3 in DNA: TGTGCCACCAGTGATCGGGGGGAAATTGAGCAGTTCTTC. Amino acids: CATSDRGEIEQFF.

This clonotype was detected ten times or more. The V call is TRBV5-5, the J call TRBJ2-1, with 10 positions matching TRBD1. This CDR3 has 17 residues. V shed 2 bases, J shed 3 bases, and the junction held 8 bases outside the gene matches. The V gene's germline CDR1 is SGHKS and CDR2 YYEKEE (reference sequence). The CDR3 nucleotides are TGTGCCAGCAGCTTTTCTCCGGGGGACAGGGGCTACAATGAGCAGTTCTTC. Its protein product is CASSFSPGDRGYNEQFF.

This clonotype was detected a few times. The chain uses TRBV20-1 and TRBJ2-1; TRBD2 matches 7 bases. The CDR3 covers 15 residues. CDR1 is DFQATT, CDR2 SNEGSKA, per germline (reference sequence). V was pared by 3 bases and J by 6 bases, with 11 bases of the junction left unmatched. This chain's CDR3 is CSARIGLAVFNEQFF. CDR3 bases: TGCAGTGCTAGGATCGGTCTAGCGGTATTCAATGAGCAGTTCTTC.

The chain employs TRBV12-3 or TRBV12-4 and TRBJ2-7, with 8 bases matching TRBD2. Trimming at V came to 6 bases and at J to 6 bases, leaving 7 bases not matched to a gene. The CDR3 runs to 13 residues. The CDR3 DNA reads TGTGCCAGCAGCCCAACTCTAGCGGGCGAGCAGTACTTC. It codes for CASSPTLAGEQYF.

This clonotype showed up many times. The chain joins TRBV12-3 or TRBV12-4 to TRBJ1-1; TRBD1 aligns across 8 bases. V lost 5 bases to trimming and J lost 4 bases; unmatched junction nucleotides: 3. The CDR3 spans 13 residues. The CDR3 here is CASSRQGFTEAFF. The CDR3 DNA follows: TGTGCCAGCAGTAGACAGGGGTTCACTGAAGCTTTCTTT.

This clonotype occurred a few times. Sequence at one end of the junction differs from germline and may be a read error. The CDR3 loop reads CASSPRVLAGEEYNEQFF. CDR3 nucleotides: TGTGCTAGCAGCCCTAGGGTCCTAGCGGGAGAAGAATACAATGAGCAGTTCTTC. V is TRBV7-7 and J is TRBJ2-1, with 10 nucleotides matching TRBD2. The CDR3 spans 18 residues. CDR1 and CDR2 (germline): SSHAT, FNYEAQ (reference sequence).

The V and J genes are TRBV7-2 and TRBJ1-5; D is ambiguous. Trimming shortened V by 5 bases and J by 7 bases, and 12 bases separated the two germline ends. This CDR3 spans 13 amino acids. Germline V gives CDR1 SGHTA, CDR2 FQGNSA. The CDR3 coding sequence is TGTGCCAGCAGCCCGGGTTTCGGGCAGCCCCAGCATTTT. Residues: CASSPGFGQPQHF.

A note on this clonotype: An end of the junction does not agree with germline; a read error may underlie this. The gene calls are TRBV20-1 and TRBJ2-7; the match to TRBD2 covers 7 bases. The CDR3 loop spans 16 amino acids. Looked up from germline, CDR1 is DFQATT and CDR2 is SNEGSKA (reference sequence). The CDR3 region has the DNA TGCTGTGCTACTACCCTTCTTGAGCGGGAACCCTACGAGCAGTACTTC. Translating it yields CCATTLLEREPYEQYF.

This clonotype was counted at least ten times. V and J are TRBV5-5 and TRBJ2-5; 12 bases line up with TRBD2. Trimming cost V 2 bases and J 5 bases; bases outside gene matches: 7. The CDR3 runs to 16 residues. The germline gives CDR1 SGHKS, CDR2 YYEKEE (reference sequence). The CDR3 protein is CASSLTGTSGPETQYF. CDR3 bases: TGTGCCAGCAGCTTAACCGGGACTAGCGGGCCGGAGACCCAGTACTTC.

This clonotype was seen a handful of times. The J gene is TRBJ2-1, the V gene TRBV24-1; D is ambiguous. V was cut by 4 bases and J by 12 bases, with 15 bases left in between. Germline values: CDR1 KGHDR, CDR2 SFDVKD. This CDR3 comprises 13 residues. The CDR3 loop is CATSDFGPSGQFF. The CDR3 nucleotides read TGTGCCACCAGTGACTTCGGACCCTCGGGGCAGTTCTTC.

This clonotype was picked up a small number of times. The CDR3, as DNA: TGTGCCAGCAGCTTACGCGGGGACTCTTATGGTGTGCTGTTTTTT. Encoded protein: CASSLRGDSYGVLFF. This sequence joins TRBV7-2 and TRBJ2-2; a weak D match, TRBD2 (6 bases). This CDR3 region has 15 residues. V lost 2 bases and J 13 bases, leaving 20 bases between the germline ends. In germline, CDR1 is SGHTA, CDR2 FQGNSA.

A few counts support this clonotype. The chain combines TRBV3-1 with TRBJ2-1, with TRBD2 identical over 8 bases. J gave up 4 bases and V 4 bases, and 9 bases lay outside the gene matches. The germline CDR1 and CDR2 sequences are LGHDT and YNNKEL (reference sequence). This CDR3 is built from 16 residues. The CDR3 loop reads CASSRMTGTRYNEQFF. CDR3 nucleotide sequence: TGTGCCAGCAGCCGAATGACCGGGACTAGGTACAATGAGCAGTTCTTC.

This clonotype appeared many times. The chain employs TRBV28 and TRBJ2-2; no clear D gene. The V end was cut by 5 bases, the J end by 1 base, with 11 bases between. Germline loops: CDR1 MDHEN, CDR2 SYDVKM. The CDR3 loop spans 15 amino acids. The CDR3 nucleotides are TGTGCCAGCAGTCCCTCCGACGGGAACACCGGGGAGCTGTTTTTT. Its translation is CASSPSDGNTGELFF.